The 4 T cell receptor beta chains below come from one sample, sequenced in a study of shared clonotypes between healthy human individuals. Naive CD8 cells, CD45RO-negative and positively selected for CCR7, excluded terminally differentiated effector memory CD45RA+ cells. Data came from immunoSEQ multiplex PCR; TCRdb stores just in-frame clones and leaves some out. The sample shows about 2.1 million clones, around 93% of them seen only once. Material: naive CD8+ T cells from PBMCs. These receptors were taken from a man younger than 30 in good health. Some clones in this sample may be carry-over from other donors' samples.

This rearrangement joins TRBV29-1 to TRBJ1-1; perhaps TRBD1 as D (6 bases). The germline V gene encodes CDR1 SQVTM and CDR2 ANQGSEA. The CDR3 spans 13 residues. Trimming shortened V by 4 bases and J by 6 bases, and 15 bases separated the two germline ends. Here the CDR3 reads CSVVDTGSPEAFF. DNA of the CDR3: TGCAGCGTTGTTGACACAGGGTCCCCTGAAGCTTTCTTT.

The chain joins TRBV5-1 to TRBJ2-3; 10 positions agree with TRBD2. The CDR3 sequence is 16 residues long. Per germline, CDR1 SGHRS and CDR2 YFSETQ. Losses at the gene ends were 1 base for V and 2 bases for J; bases not matched to a gene: 4. The CDR3 DNA reads TGCGCCAGCAGCTTGTCTAGCGGGAGATCCACAGATACGCAGTATTTT. Amino acid sequence: CASSLSSGRSTDTQYF.

V gene TRBV9 combines with J gene TRBJ1-2; no firm D call. Germline lookup yields CDR1 SGDLS and CDR2 YYNGEE. The CDR3 is 13 residues long. Deletions cut 3 bases from V and 3 bases from J, with 9 bases between. The CDR3: CASSAGRDYGYTF. CDR3 DNA: TGTGCCAGCAGCGCCGGCCGGGACTATGGCTACACCTTC.

This chain links TRBV7-3 with TRBJ1-2; 8 bases agree with TRBD1. From germline, CDR1 is SGHTA and CDR2 FQGTGA. CDR3 length equals 13 residues. V lost 3 bases and J lost 6; bases outside the gene matches: 3. The CDR3 nucleotides read TGTGCCAGCAGCTTCGGGACAGGAAATGGCTACACCTTC. Residues: CASSFGTGNGYTF. Full variable domain (missing parts from reference TRBV7-3 and TRBJ1-2): GAGVSQTPSNKVTEKGKYVELRCDPISGHTALYWYRQSLGQGPEFLIYFQGTGAADDSGLPNDRFFAVRPEGSVSTLKIQRTERGDSAVYLCASSFGTGNGYTFGSGTRLTVV.